In this sample, the clone carrying this T cell receptor beta chain turned up once. Its antigen is not known. The data stem from a study of OX40 agonist ivuxolimab in advanced cancers. Study outcomes and limitations: Relative to CD4+ cells, CD8+ T cells on average had more expanded clones. Antigens targeted by the expanded peripheral T cells were not determined.

Germline CDR1 and CDR2: MNHNS and SASEGT. Trimming took 5 bases from V and 2 from J, leaving 12 bases between them. The CDR3 length is 15 residues. The assay was immunoSEQ multiplex PCR, and TCRdb's table has in-frame clones only and misses some. The table lists tens of thousands of clones, around 92% of them singletons, with over 8.5% in the top ten. The chain employs TRBV6-1 and TRBJ1-4; D gene uncertain. The starting material was CD4+ or CD8+ T cells sorted from blood, obtained in a trial of the OX40 agonist ivuxolimab. The origin of this receptor is an adult with an advanced solid tumor such as melanoma, head and neck, liver or kidney cancer. The CDR3 sequence is CASSPIPGTNEKLFF. The CDR3 nucleotides read TGTGCCAGCAGTCCGATCCCGGGGACTAATGAAAAACTGTTTTTT.